These 17 T cell receptor beta chains originate from one sample sequenced in a study of shared clonotypes between healthy human individuals. Sequenced by immunoSEQ multiplex PCR; TCRdb stores in-frame clones only, minus some. The sample yields around 1.1 million clones, 75% to 85% seen once. Material for sequencing was memory CD4+ T cells from PBMCs. Noted subset: CD45RA-negative fraction. These receptors originate from a man between 18 and 35 years old in good health. Some clones in this sample may be carry-over from other donors' samples.

This clone was observed a few times. V and J are TRBV2 and TRBJ2-1; D gene unclear. Germline V gene lookup returns CDR1 SNHLY and CDR2 FYNNEI. The CDR3 consists of 15 residues. Deletions cut 6 bases from V and 6 bases from J, with 18 bases between. The CDR3 bases are TGTGCCAGCAGCCTGGGTGATCCCCTAAGCAATGAGCAGTTCTTC. This codes for CASSLGDPLSNEQFF.

V usage is TRBV27 and J usage is TRBJ2-2, with D uncertain. The CDR3 is 14 amino acids. Germline CDR1 and CDR2: MNHEY and SMNVEV (reference sequence). V shed 6 bases and J shed 4 bases, with 12 bases lying between them. The CDR3 is CASSRVPGTGELFF. CDR3 nucleotides: TGTGCCAGCAGCCGGGTCCCTGGCACCGGGGAGCTGTTTTTT.

The rearrangement joins TRBV27 to TRBJ2-1; D is tentatively TRBD1 or TRBD2 (6 bases each). Trimming took 3 bases from V and 7 from J, leaving 22 bases between them. The CDR3 covers 17 residues. From germline, CDR1 is MNHEY and CDR2 SMNVEV (reference sequence). CDR3 DNA: TGTGCCAGCAGTTTCCCCGGGGGACACCGAGCAGTAAATGAGCAGTTCTTC. This encodes CASSFPGGHRAVNEQFF.

This clone was seen a few times. The same CDR3 is also encoded by other DNA sequences in this sample. CDR3 coding DNA: TGTGCCAGCAGCCCCCTAAATCAGCCCCAGCATTTT. This codes for CASSPLNQPQHF. The chain recombines TRBV27 with TRBJ1-5; D remains unclear. Trimming shortened V by 6 bases and J by 4 bases, and 7 bases separated the two germline ends. CDR1 is MNHEY, CDR2 SMNVEV, per germline (reference sequence). This CDR3 has 12 amino acids.

The chain has TRBV27 and TRBJ2-2; weak D call: TRBD2 (6 bases). V lost 8 bases and J 6 bases, leaving 16 bases between the germline ends. The germline V gene has CDR1 MNHEY and CDR2 SMNVEV (reference sequence). This CDR3 spans 14 amino acids. CDR3 DNA sequence: TGTGCCAGCGGTAGGACTATCCCACCCGGGGAGCTGTTTTTT. Protein sequence: CASGRTIPPGELFF.

This chain uses TRBV7-9 with TRBJ2-2; 7 nucleotides line up with TRBD2. V trimming: 5 bases; J trimming: 3 bases; junction bases outside the gene matches: 12. The CDR3 runs to 17 residues. CDR1 is SEHNR, CDR2 FQNEAQ, per germline (reference sequence). The DNA for the CDR3 is TGTGCCAGCAGCCAAGCGGGGCCAGTTTTGGACACCGGGGAGCTGTTTTTT. Residues: CASSQAGPVLDTGELFF.

V is TRBV5-1 and J is TRBJ2-1; 7 bases are shared with TRBD2. Unmatched junction bases numbered 2, after V lost 1 base and J lost 1 base. The CDR3 extends over 15 amino acids. Germline CDR1 SGHRS, CDR2 YFSETQ. In DNA, the CDR3 is TGCGCCAGCAGCTTGAGCGGGGTGTCCTACAATGAGCAGTTCTTC. It encodes CASSLSGVSYNEQFF.

This sequence joins TRBV27 and TRBJ2-6; D is perhaps TRBD2 (6 bases). The CDR3 covers 16 residues. Per germline, CDR1 MNHEY and CDR2 SMNVEV (reference sequence). V was clipped by 5 bases and J by 2 bases, with 13 bases between them. CDR3 residues: CASSRPPGAGANVLTF. The CDR3 DNA reads TGTGCCAGCAGTAGACCCCCGGGGGCTGGGGCCAACGTCCTGACTTTC.

Remarks on this clone: It may be a read error: a sequence one base away is much more abundant. The sample has other DNA sequences that encode this CDR3 too. This chain connects TRBV19 to TRBJ2-5; 10 nucleotides agree with TRBD2. The V gene's germline CDR1 is LNHDA and CDR2 SQIVND (reference sequence). CDR3 size: 15 residues. Losses at the gene ends were 6 bases for V and 4 bases for J; bases not matched to a gene: 8. The CDR3 sequence is CASSSSGRARETQYF. The CDR3 nucleotides are TGTGCCAGTAGCTCTAGCGGGAGAGCCAGAGAGACCCAGTACTTC.

V gene TRBV25-1 combines with J gene TRBJ2-7; TRBD1 is a possible D gene (5 bases). CDR3 length: 13 amino acids. V was trimmed by 3 bases and J by 6 bases, leaving 12 bases between them. CDR1 is MGHDK and CDR2 is SYGVNS in the germline V gene. This chain's CDR3 is CASSDTFRGEQYF. CDR3 DNA sequence: TGTGCCAGCAGTGATACCTTTAGGGGCGAGCAGTACTTC.

This sequence joins TRBV5-4 and TRBJ2-7, with a possible D match to TRBD2 (5 bases). The CDR3 loop spans 14 amino acids. V gave up 0 bases and J gave up 5 bases, with 12 bases separating them. Germline CDR1 SGHNT, CDR2 YYREEE (reference sequence). This CDR3 is CASSLEASFDEQYF. CDR3 DNA sequence: TGTGCCAGCAGCTTGGAAGCTAGCTTCGACGAGCAGTACTTC.

The chain joins TRBV5-6 to TRBJ1-2; no clear D gene. The CDR3 runs to 14 residues. Germline lookup yields CDR1 SGHDT and CDR2 YYEEEE. The germline V and J ends were trimmed by 6 bases and 2 bases, with 14 bases remaining between them. The CDR3 region has the DNA TGTGCCAGCAAGATAGGAGTTTGGAACTATGGCTACACCTTC. Protein: CASKIGVWNYGYTF.

CDR3 coding DNA: TGTGCCAGCAGCCGACGGAGTCCAAGCTCTGGGGCCAACGTCCTGACTTTC. Translated, it gives CASSRRSPSSGANVLTF. V is TRBV27 and J is TRBJ2-6; no clear D. Germline-derived CDR1 and CDR2 are MNHEY and SMNVEV (reference sequence). This CDR3 comprises 17 residues. Trimming removed 6 bases from V and 0 bases from J, with 15 bases in between.

The chain couples TRBV27 to TRBJ1-2; D unclear. Looked up from germline, CDR1 is MNHEY and CDR2 is SMNVEV (reference sequence). V gave up 0 bases and J gave up 7 bases, with 12 bases separating them. This CDR3 is 14 amino acids long. CDR3 coding DNA: TGTGCCAGCAGTTTATCCGGCAGTTGGGGTGGCTACACCTTC. This sequence encodes CASSLSGSWGGYTF.

This sequence joins TRBV14 and TRBJ2-2; 11 nucleotides line up with TRBD2. Germline CDR1 SGHDN, CDR2 FVKESK. J lost 4 bases, V lost 4 bases, and 5 bases had no gene match. CDR3 length: 16 residues. CDR3 region: CASSPTLAGVTGELFF. As DNA, the CDR3 is TGTGCCAGCAGCCCAACACTAGCGGGAGTCACCGGGGAGCTGTTTTTT.

The V call is TRBV7-9, the J call TRBJ1-4; a possible D gene is TRBD1 (6 bases). The CDR3 spans 14 residues. V was pared by 5 bases and J by 6 bases, with 13 bases between. The germline V gene has CDR1 SEHNR and CDR2 FQNEAQ (reference sequence). Written as DNA, the CDR3 is TGTGCCAGCAGCCCAGGGGTTGGGGATGAAAAACTGTTTTTT. Its translation is CASSPGVGDEKLFF.

This clone was found once. The CDR3 DNA follows: TGTGCCAGCAGTGACCATGTCCGGGGCCAGTACCAAGAGACCCAGTACTTC. It is translated as CASSDHVRGQYQETQYF. The chain carries TRBV6-1 and TRBJ2-5; D is possibly TRBD1 or TRBD2 (5 bases each). Germline values: CDR1 MNHNS, CDR2 SASEGT. V shed 3 bases and J shed 0 bases, with 17 bases lying between them. CDR3 length: 17 residues.